This T cell receptor beta chain was profiled in a study of OX40 agonist ivuxolimab in advanced cancers. With regard to this clone: Its cognate antigen is unknown.

The germline CDR1 and CDR2 sequences are MNHEY and SMNVEV (reference sequence). The V segment lost 2 bases and the J segment 1 base; nucleotides outside the gene matches: 4. The CDR3 loop spans 16 amino acids. Profiling relied on immunoSEQ multiplex PCR, and the TCRdb table lists in-frame clones only, not all of them. This table holds 57,000 or so clones, over 85% found once. General study points: Antigen targets of the expanded peripheral T cells went undetermined.

Source: CD4+ or CD8+ T cells sorted from blood, taken in a trial of the OX40 agonist ivuxolimab. The chain joins TRBV27 to TRBJ2-3; TRBD2 aligns across 9 bases. The TCR sequence derives from an adult with an advanced solid tumor such as melanoma, head and neck, liver or kidney cancer. The CDR3 DNA is TGTGCCAGCAGTTTAGGAGCGGGAGGCCGCACAGATACGCAGTATTTT. Translating gives CASSLGAGGRTDTQYF.